The source of this T cell receptor (beta chain) is a study of cytomegalovirus exposure and HLA in healthy donors. Whole-study findings and limits: The study listed around 150 cytomegalovirus-associated TCR beta chains.

The CDR3 is 13 residues long. Germline loops: CDR1 MNHEY, CDR2 SVGAGI. Trimming cost V 8 bases and J 8 bases; bases outside gene matches: 7. Primers: 60 Vbeta forward and 13 Jbeta reverse. Assay: immunoSEQ multiplex PCR; the TCRdb copy retains only in-frame clones and omits some. The sample shows around 67,000 clones, around 79% of them seen only once. Comment on this clone: Its cognate antigen is unknown.

The sequencing sample was made of PBMCs. The chain is built from TRBV6-5 and TRBJ2-1, with 9 bases matching TRBD2. This TCR was sampled from a woman aged 30 to 39 in good health and CMV-seropositive. The CDR3 nucleotides read TGTGCCAGCTCGCGGACTAGCGAGTATGAGCAGTTCTTC. Translation gives CASSRTSEYEQFF.